The 16 T cell receptor beta chains below all came from one sample that was sequenced in a study of T cell repertoires in cytomegalovirus infection. TCRdb passed the reads through MiXCR, listing each CDR3 protein once. The profile shows fewer than 150,000 distinct CDR3 sequences, about 33% of them singletons. Their specific antigens are unknown. This material consisted of CD8+ T cells from cultured PBMCs, taken from culture after CMV antigen stimulation. All receptors derive from a human donor in good health (CMV status not recorded). Some clones in this sample may be carry-over from other donors' samples.

This chain uses TRBV20-1 with TRBJ1-1; no reliable D call. The CDR3 totals 13 residues. The V gene's germline CDR1 is DFQATT and CDR2 SNEGSKA (reference sequence). With 5 bases removed from V and 0 bases from J, the gap between germline ends came to 10 bases. Here the CDR3 reads CSAVQSMNTEAFF. CDR3 nucleotide sequence: TGCAGTGCTGTACAGAGTATGAACACTGAAGCTTTCTTT.

This clonotype appeared a few times. This rearrangement joins TRBV19 to TRBJ2-5; no clear D gene. Germline CDR1 and CDR2: LNHDA and SQIVND (reference sequence). The CDR3 covers 12 residues. The V end was cut by 10 bases, the J end by 1 base, with 10 bases between. The CDR3 DNA reads as TGTGCCACATCCCCGGGCCAAGAGACCCAGTACTTC. This translates into CATSPGQETQYF.

This chain joins TRBV11-2 and TRBJ1-5, with TRBD1 matching 7 bases. The CDR3 covers 15 residues. Germline CDR1 and CDR2: SGHAT and FQNNGV. Germline trimming cut 6 bases from V and 3 bases from J; bases unmatched to any gene: 8. CDR3 nucleotide sequence: TGTGCCAGCAGTTTGGAGGGGGCGGACAATCAGCCCCAGCATTTT. It specifies CASSLEGADNQPQHF.

The chain uses TRBV28 and TRBJ2-5; 11 bases map to TRBD2. V was clipped by 6 bases and J by 2 bases; unmatched bases: 8. Germline V gives CDR1 MDHEN, CDR2 SYDVKM. This CDR3 comprises 16 residues. Here the CDR3 reads CASRPGASGGQETQYF. The CDR3 DNA is TGTGCCAGCAGACCCGGGGCTAGCGGGGGGCAAGAGACCCAGTACTTC.

This chain links TRBV4-2 with TRBJ2-5; TRBD2 matches 16 bases. Per the germline V gene, CDR1 is LGHNA and CDR2 is YNFKEQ. The CDR3 extends over 18 amino acids. V lost 4 bases to trimming and J lost 4 bases; unmatched junction nucleotides: 9. CDR3 residues: CASSPGTSGGARRETQYF. The CDR3 DNA reads TGTGCCAGCAGCCCCGGGACTAGCGGGGGGGCGCGTCGAGAGACCCAGTACTTC.

The sample holds one count of this clonotype. The chain couples TRBV7-9 to TRBJ1-3; perhaps TRBD1 as D (5 bases). CDR1 and CDR2 from the germline V gene are SEHNR and FQNEAQ (reference sequence). The V and J ends lost 6 bases and 0 bases respectively, with 9 bases between them. CDR3 length equals 14 residues. The CDR3 DNA sequence: TGTGCCAGCAGGGAGGGGAGCTCTGGAAACACCATATATTTT. This gives the protein CASREGSSGNTIYF.

This clonotype turned up a few times. This chain joins TRBV15 and TRBJ1-5, with TRBD1 identical over 7 bases. CDR3 length: 17 residues. Germline CDR1 is LNHNV and CDR2 is YYDKDF (reference sequence). With V trimmed by 1 base and J by 0 bases, 6 bases remained unmatched. In DNA, the CDR3 is TGTGCCACCAGCAGAGGAAGGGGACAGAATAGCAATCAGCCCCAGCATTTT. This encodes CATSRGRGQNSNQPQHF.

There are a few counts of this clonotype. The rearrangement uses TRBV7-9 and TRBJ2-7; D possibly corresponds to TRBD1 (5 bases). Germline V gene data show CDR1 as SEHNR and CDR2 as FQNEAQ (reference sequence). CDR3 length equals 16 residues. V gave up 2 bases and J gave up 1 base, with 15 bases separating them. The CDR3 nucleotides are TGTGCCAGCAGCTTATTTCCGGGCAGGGAATCCTACGAGCAGTACTTC. Encoded protein: CASSLFPGRESYEQYF.

The CDR3 DNA follows: TGTGCAACTGCCTGGGTGGATTTTGGTCCAGATACGCAGTATTTT. It encodes CATAWVDFGPDTQYF. The chain combines TRBV6-1 with TRBJ2-3; D not resolved. Germline V gives CDR1 MNHNS, CDR2 SASEGT. This CDR3 is 15 amino acids long.

This clonotype showed up just a few times. V and J are TRBV12-3 or TRBV12-4 and TRBJ2-5, with D perhaps assigned TRBD1 or TRBD2 (6 bases each). Trimming pared 6 bases from V and 5 bases from J, leaving 16 bases between. This CDR3 has 14 amino acids. DNA of the CDR3: TGTGCCAGCAGCCCGGGGGCCTCCCTGGAGACCCAGTACTTC. Protein: CASSPGASLETQYF.

The chain links TRBV11-2 to TRBJ2-7; D call uncertain. V lost 5 bases and J 6 bases, leaving 20 bases between the germline ends. From germline, CDR1 is SGHAT and CDR2 FQNNGV. The CDR3 is made up of 15 amino acids. The chain's CDR3 is CASSINRLPALEQYF. CDR3 DNA: TGTGCCAGCAGCATCAATCGTCTACCTGCCCTCGAGCAGTACTTC.

This clonotype was counted only a few times. The chain carries TRBV7-9 and TRBJ1-2; the D gene is possibly TRBD1 (5 bases). This CDR3 has 16 residues. Germline V gene data show CDR1 as SEHNR and CDR2 as FQNEAQ (reference sequence). Trimming removed 0 bases at V and 1 base at J, with 12 bases between. The CDR3 DNA reads TGTGCCAGCAGCTTAGCCAGGGAGGGTTTTAACTATGGCTACACCTTC. Amino acids: CASSLAREGFNYGYTF.

The V and J genes are TRBV7-4 and TRBJ1-2, with 9 nucleotides matching TRBD1. V shed 5 bases, J shed 8 bases, and the junction held 9 bases outside the gene matches. Germline V gives CDR1 SGHVT, CDR2 SQSDAQ. This CDR3 is built from 14 residues. The CDR3 loop is CASSHRDREEGYTF. Here the CDR3 DNA reads TGTGCCAGCAGCCACCGGGACAGGGAGGAAGGCTACACCTTC.

This clonotype was seen many times. The chain combines TRBV6-1 with TRBJ2-7; tentatively, D is TRBD1 (6 bases). Germline V gene lookup returns CDR1 MNHNS and CDR2 SASEGT. The CDR3 sequence is 16 residues long. The V end was cut by 5 bases, the J end by 3 bases, with 20 bases between. In DNA form, the CDR3 reads TGTGCCAGCAGTCCATGGGACAATAGGCCGGTCTACGAGCAGTACTTC. It yields the protein CASSPWDNRPVYEQYF.

With respect to this clonotype: At one end the junction does not follow the germline gene, possibly because of a read error. The rearrangement links TRBV5-1 to TRBJ2-2; 8 positions agree with TRBD1. Germline V CDR1 and CDR2: SGHRS, YFSETQ. This CDR3 is built from 15 residues. The CDR3 sequence is CAGSTGTGRAGELFF. As DNA, the CDR3 is TGCGCCGGCAGCACTGGGACAGGCAGGGCCGGGGAGCTGTTTTTT.

This clonotype has ten or more counts. V usage is TRBV19 and J usage is TRBJ2-2, with D tentatively TRBD2 (7 bases). V lost 6 bases and J lost 5, with 13 bases in between. CDR3 size: 14 residues. Germline V gene sequence: CDR1 LNHDA, CDR2 SQIVND (reference sequence). The CDR3 coding sequence is TGTGCCAGTAGGGGCAGGGGAGGGACCGGGGAGCTGTTTTTT. Encoded protein: CASRGRGGTGELFF.